This entry concerns a single T cell receptor (beta chain). What antigen it recognizes has not been identified. The input lacks base qualities; no much larger clone sits a single base away. The cohort comprised 550 to 700 healthy bone marrow donors. At the time of sampling, all cohort members were nominally healthy, though unrecorded immune exposures were likely present. The donor was CMV seropositive and belonged to the group of 270 or so seropositive cohort members. Every donor gave a peripheral blood sample, and the peripheral blood mononuclear cells from that sample were used for TCR beta sequencing. Genomic DNA was extracted from the blood cell samples with the Qiagen DNeasy Blood Extraction Kit. The method behind the library was the immunoSEQ multiplex PCR assay. A mixture of 60 forward primers for TCR Vbeta segments and 13 reverse primers for TCR Jbeta segments was used in the multiplex PCR. A multiplex PCR assay on genomic DNA amplified the CDR3 region of rearranged TCR beta genes. The amplified TCR beta libraries were sequenced on the Illumina HiSeq System as 87-base-pair reads. The study's own analysis went as follows. Across the 600 to 700 repertoires, a later analysis counted roughly 77 million unique TCR beta chains, 8.5 million to 12 million of which were shared by at least two donors. A nearest-neighbor algorithm error-corrected the raw reads and collapsed the reads into unique sequences, merging closely related sequences to remove PCR and sequencing errors. CDR3 sequences were aligned to IMGT reference sequences to assign V, D and J gene segments. Each retained sequence needed at least a six-nucleotide match to both a V gene segment and a J gene segment. Rearrangements were classified as productive when the CDR3 lacked stop codons and remained in frame with V and J, and all other rearrangements were classified as non-productive. Following IMGT convention, CDR3 was defined as the stretch from the second conserved V-encoded cysteine to the conserved J-encoded phenylalanine. Sequences without an unambiguous match to a single V gene segment were excluded from the earlier analysis of about 600 of the donors. An earlier analysis of 587 of the donors called V segments functional above 56.7% productive rearrangements and segregating when the between-donor standard deviation exceeded 5%. A statistical classification framework was developed to diagnose cytomegalovirus status using the catalog of TCR beta chain sequences. A later analysis assigned V and J genes by comparing TCR nucleotide sequences with IMGT/GENE-DB human TR gene sequences. The TCRdist pipeline was used in a later analysis to assign CDR3 sequences and most-parsimonious VDJ recombination scenarios. A later analysis defined each TCR beta chain by its CDR3 amino acid sequence plus V-gene family, and excluded reads lacking a unique V-gene family. To address suspected cross-contamination and a sequencing artifact, a later analysis removed under 600 highly shared, low-generation-probability nucleotide sequences. In a later analysis, a clonal expansion index was calculated for each public chain from normalized within-repertoire ranks of inferred template counts. A later analysis computed generation probabilities with a VDJ recombination model fitted to out-of-frame rearrangements, and checked the results against IGoR. Hypergeometric tests were used in a later analysis to score TCR-TCR, TCR-HLA and TCR-CMV co-occurrence, with a repertoire-size bias correction applied to the TCR pairs. To estimate false discovery rates, a later analysis permuted the HLA or CMV assignments 20 times. In a later analysis, co-occurring TCRs were grouped using DBSCAN, and TCRdist sequence similarity was added for clustering within HLA-allele-positive subsets. Co-occurrence clustering excluded repertoires with fewer than 30,000 or more than 120,000 public chains, plus five with anomalous nucleotide sharing. The clones in this table, taken by TCRdb from immuneACCESS, are in-frame only. Not every clone is retained; where verified, under half of the shortfall comes from an unresolved V gene, and the cause of the rest is unknown. V, J and clone size derive from that table, while D and trimming were established from the DNA sequence. The sample table lists 180,000 or so clones, 76% of them with a count of one. The biggest ten clones account for around 2.3% of the sample.

The data were taken from a study of cytomegalovirus exposure and HLA in healthy donors (dated by TCRdb to 2016 to 2017). Regarding the complete study: According to an earlier analysis of around 600 of the donors, 150 million to 200 million T cells yielded roughly 110 million unique TCR beta sequences and approximately 300 Gb of sequence data. The number of typed donors differed by locus: roughly 620-630 for A, B, C, DRB1 and DQB1; about 520 for DQA1; around 580 for DPA1; and roughly 450 for DPB1. In a later analysis, previously published TCR beta repertoires from 500 to 750 donors were re-analyzed and high-resolution HLA genotyping was added so that TCR occurrence patterns could be studied. Class I and class II HLA loci were covered by the typing at four-digit resolution. In a later genetic analysis, genome-wide SNP genotypes for about 65% of the 666 donors were used, and that subset was treated as a discovery cohort. Using immunosequencing, the study profiled T cell repertoires from about 620 subjects and related those repertoires to cytomegalovirus serostatus. The study combined high-throughput TCR immunosequencing, statistical association of individual TCRs with disease status, and machine learning to predict cytomegalovirus infection status. Among some 410 genotyped donors of the cohort, an average of approximately 220,000 unique TCR beta nucleotide sequences was sequenced per donor, of which about 20% were non-productive. Donor age, sex, ethnicity and CMV serostatus were compiled together with the repertoire data. To decide whether each TCR beta V gene segment behaved as functional or pseudogenic, an earlier analysis of some 580 of the donors relied on high-throughput TCR beta sequencing. Rather than drawing on any new phenotypic data, the later analysis identified candidate immune exposures from TCR beta sequences and the way those sequences occurred across donors. In addition to the first cohort of 666 subjects, a separate validation cohort of 100 to 150 different subjects was used. All discovery cohort repertoires had been generated on a single sequencing platform. About five DR-DQ haplotypes were treated as single units for association and clustering because of strong linkage in the cohort. Around 300 gigabases of sequencing data and approximately 85 million unique TCR sequences were included in an early release covering around 650 HLA-typed donors. Of the 300 to 450 genotyped donors, approximately 80% were placed in the genetic ancestry cluster associated with self-reported Caucasian donors. The study aimed to test whether signatures of past pathogen exposure could be identified by cataloging public T cell receptors.

The germline V end is reduced by 9 bases and the J end by 2 bases; junction bases left unmatched: 5. Including cysteine and phenylalanine, the CDR3 has 14 amino acids. Only the CDR3 part of the read is kept: 42 bases, read in frame from the first base. CDR1 and CDR2 are drawn from the germline V gene: SNHLY, FYNNEI. Paper-wide results and their limitations: In a later genetic analysis, a missense DCLRE1C variant was associated with V-gene and J-gene trimming of TCR beta chains, and the association was replicated in an independent cohort. The study listed 170 or so TCR beta chains as associated with cytomegalovirus. When HLA alleles, especially DR and DQ, strongly co-occurred, TCR associations were difficult to assign to individual alleles. In an earlier analysis of 587 of the donors, most TCR beta V segments were observed in productive rearrangements about 90% or about 30% of the time, broadly matching IMGT annotations. In a later analysis, HLA-associated TCR beta chains were found to be more clonally expanded and to have lower generation probabilities than equally common non-associated chains. The authors suggested that the approach could potentially be generalized to other disease states and immunological phenotypes. The cohort was sequenced for TCR beta chains only, and without alpha or paired-chain data the features that could be detected were limited. Most TCR sequences were observed very rarely across donors, whereas some public TCRs were present in many individuals. Linkage disequilibrium might explain the correlated functional status among segregating V segments, but an unknown experimental factor could not be excluded. Because some donors lacked HLA typing at each locus, the association tests relied only on the typed subset. A few of the identified cytomegalovirus-associated TCR beta chains were confirmed in vitro to be specific for cytomegalovirus antigens. A further reported finding was that TCR beta sequences accurately predicted the HLA-A and HLA-B alleles for most subjects in the first cohort. Compared with the 666-donor mean, donors in an Asian-associated ancestry cluster had fewer N-insertions in productive TCRs, according to a later genetic analysis. A later analysis found that most CMV-associated TCR beta chains appeared HLA-restricted, with HLA associations seemingly driven largely by CMV exposure. In a later analysis, the rate of TCR association differed among HLA loci, with DRB1 alleles having the most associated TCRs and HLA-C alleles having the fewest. Sequencing depth was assumed to be roughly uniform across donors in the presence/absence analyses, though that assumption may not hold. A cluster of highly shared sequence variants was judged likely to represent a technical artifact of the sequencing pipeline. A later analysis associated 15,000 or so TCR beta sequences with specific HLA alleles at a false discovery rate of 0.05. Several of the top co-occurrence clusters appeared to be linked to parvovirus B19, influenza, CMV and Epstein-Barr virus, according to a later analysis. For the cohort, immune exposure information was limited to CMV serostatus. In both the original and validation cohorts, the classifier was reported to diagnose cytomegalovirus status with high specificity and sensitivity. The earlier analysis of a few hundred of the donors excluded over 15 rarely observed V segments, including chromosome 9 orphons, because counts were too low. Some IMGT-functional V segments, including TRBV6-2 and TRBV6-3, could not be told apart with the 87-base-pair reads, so those segments were excluded.

Source material: PBMCs. The TCR was taken from a woman younger than 45 in good health and CMV-seropositive. This sequence uses TRBV2 and TRBJ2-3; TRBD2 fits 10 bases in the junction. Here is the DNA: TGTGCCAGAGCGGGGGGGCTTAACACAGATACGCAGTATTTT. It is translated as CARAGGLNTDTQYF.